The 19 T cell receptor beta chains presented below share a single source sample, sequenced in a study of T cells after yellow fever vaccination (dated by TCRdb to about 2019). In the paper's terms, the treatment or condition label means: live attenuated yellow fever vaccine strain. Library preparation used 5' RACE. The reads were generated on an Illumina HiSeq 2500. TCRdb redid the processing of the public reads, applying fastp at Q25 and MiXCR, and retained in-frame beta chains. Identical CDR3 proteins give one entry, which carries the most common genes and DNA. The sample table shows roughly 180,000 distinct CDR3 sequences, and roughly 6.2% are seen once. Less than 3% of the sample is held by the ten biggest clonotypes. Sequences were derived from CD4+ T cells sorted from PBMCs, sampled on the day of the first yellow fever vaccination. These receptors came from a man aged 18 to 29 who received the YFV17D yellow fever vaccine.

Regarding this clonotype: A much larger clone lies a single base off, so this may be a read error. The J gene is TRBJ2-4, the V gene TRBV19; weak D call: TRBD1 (6 bases). The CDR3 loop spans 16 amino acids. CDR1 and CDR2 (germline): LNHDA, SQIVND (reference sequence). The CDR3 reads CVSSMWDTQAKNIQYF. In nucleotides, the CDR3 is TGTGTCAGTAGTATGTGGGACACCCAAGCCAAAAACATTCAGTACTTC.

The chain combines TRBV5-1 with TRBJ1-2; D remains ambiguous. CDR1 is SGHRS, CDR2 YFSETQ, per germline. V lost 2 bases, J lost 6 bases, and 8 bases lay in between. The CDR3 length is 12 residues. The CDR3 here is CASSFTENGYTF. The CDR3 nucleotides are TGCGCCAGCAGCTTTACGGAAAATGGCTACACCTTC.

This clonotype was observed a handful of times. The V call is TRBV15, the J call TRBJ2-1; tentative D call: TRBD1 (5 bases). Trimming pared 4 bases from V and 6 bases from J, leaving 10 bases between. This CDR3 spans 13 amino acids. Germline-derived CDR1 and CDR2 are LNHNV and YYDKDF (reference sequence). The CDR3 reads CATSTDSLNEQFF. Here the CDR3 DNA reads TGTGCCACCAGCACCGACAGCCTCAATGAGCAGTTCTTC. The variable domain in full, with the rest retrieved from reference TRBV15 and TRBJ2-1, is DAMVIQNPRYQVTQFGKPVTLSCSQTLNHNVMYWYQQKSSQAPKLLFHYYDKDFNNEADTPDNFQSRRPNTSFCFLDIRSPGLGDTAMYLCATSTDSLNEQFFGPGTRLTVL.

This clonotype came up many times. V is TRBV7-2 and J is TRBJ1-1; possibly TRBD1 for D (5 bases). CDR1 and CDR2 (germline): SGHTA, FQGNSA. This CDR3 is 13 amino acids long. V shed 5 bases and J shed 6 bases, with 13 bases lying between them. The CDR3 protein is CASSPSRGAEAFF. For the CDR3, the DNA is TGTGCCAGCAGCCCCTCTAGGGGAGCTGAAGCTTTCTTT.

There are a few counts of this clonotype. The chain combines TRBV3-1 with TRBJ2-2; TRBD1 is a possible D gene (5 bases). The CDR3 is 17 residues long. Germline lookup yields CDR1 LGHDT and CDR2 YNNKEL (reference sequence). The germline V and J ends were trimmed by 1 base and 2 bases, with 14 bases remaining between them. CDR3 coding DNA: TGTGCCAGCAGCCAAGTAACAGTCACAGGCAACACCGGGGAGCTGTTTTTT. It translates to CASSQVTVTGNTGELFF. Combining the CDR3 with reference TRBV3-1 and TRBJ2-2 gives the whole variable domain DTAVSQTPKYLVTQMGNDKSIKCEQNLGHDTMYWYKQDSKKFLKIMFSYNNKELIINETVPNRFSPKSPDKAHLNLHINSLELGDSAVYFCASSQVTVTGNTGELFFGEGSRLTVL.

This clonotype was observed a few times. This rearrangement joins TRBV4-1 to TRBJ1-1, with D uncertain. V dropped 1 base and J dropped 6 bases, with 18 bases sitting between them. The length of the CDR3 is 16 residues. Germline lookup yields CDR1 MGHRA and CDR2 YSYEKL. The CDR3 region is CASSQVPGAFWPEAFF. The DNA for the CDR3 is TGCGCCAGCAGCCAAGTGCCGGGCGCGTTCTGGCCTGAAGCTTTCTTT.

This clonotype was counted only a few times. V is TRBV6-5 and J is TRBJ2-5; possibly TRBD2 for D (7 bases). The germline CDR1 and CDR2 sequences are MNHEY and SVGAGI. With 1 base removed from V and 4 bases from J, the gap between germline ends came to 10 bases. This CDR3 has 14 residues. The CDR3 nucleotides read TGTGCCAGCAGTTACTTAGGGGGGGGAGAGACCCAGTACTTC. It is translated as CASSYLGGGETQYF.

This clonotype has a count of ten or more. The chain has TRBV10-3 and TRBJ2-7; either TRBD1 or TRBD2 may fit D (5 bases each). Germline CDR1 is ENHRY and CDR2 is SYGVKD. Trimming took 6 bases from V and 4 from J, leaving 19 bases between them. The CDR3 sequence is 15 residues long. CDR3 sequence reads: CAISPRGTFPYEQYF. Written as DNA, the CDR3 is TGTGCCATCAGCCCCCGAGGGACCTTCCCATACGAGCAGTACTTC.

The sample holds many counts of this clonotype. The V and J genes are TRBV5-1 and TRBJ2-1, with D unclear. V was shortened by 7 bases and J by 6 bases, with 20 bases between the two germline ends. This CDR3 is built from 15 residues. Per germline, CDR1 SGHRS and CDR2 YFSETQ. CDR3 nucleotides: TGCGCCAGCGGGTTCTCGGACGCCCCGGGCAATGAGCAGTTCTTC. Translation gives CASGFSDAPGNEQFF.

This clonotype was counted ten times or more. The CDR3 coding sequence is TGCGCCAGCAGCTTGGCCCAGGGGGCCTACACCGGGGAGCTGTTTTTT. The encoded protein is CASSLAQGAYTGELFF. The V and J genes are TRBV5-1 and TRBJ2-2; 8 bases agree with TRBD1. V was pared by 0 bases and J by 3 bases, with 4 bases of the junction left unmatched. Germline CDR1 reads SGHRS; CDR2 reads YFSETQ. The CDR3 spans 16 residues.

This clonotype has ten or more counts. V usage is TRBV6-6 and J usage is TRBJ2-7, with TRBD1 identical over 8 bases. This CDR3 region has 14 residues. V dropped 9 bases and J dropped 1; count of bases not matched to a gene: 8. Germline V CDR1 and CDR2: MNHNY, SVGAGI (reference sequence). DNA for the CDR3: TGTGCCAGTTCAGACAGGGGTGTTTCCTACGAGCAGTACTTC. Amino acids: CASSDRGVSYEQYF.

The chain combines TRBV11-2 with TRBJ1-3, with 7 bases identical to TRBD1. Germline CDR1 is SGHAT and CDR2 is FQNNGV. J gave up 0 bases and V 5 bases, and 16 bases lay outside the gene matches. The length of the CDR3 is 19 residues. CDR3 in DNA: TGTGCCAGCAGCCGAGTGGGGGCGAGGACAGGAACCTCTGGAAACACCATATATTTT. Encoded protein: CASSRVGARTGTSGNTIYF.

This clonotype was observed at least ten times. This sequence joins TRBV9 and TRBJ2-2; no clear D. The germline V gene encodes CDR1 SGDLS and CDR2 YYNGEE. V was pared by 0 bases and J by 0 bases, with 9 bases between. The length of the CDR3 is 16 residues. The CDR3 DNA is TGTGCCAGCAGCGTAGAGGGTCCACCGAACACCGGGGAGCTGTTTTTT. Its translation is CASSVEGPPNTGELFF.

The gene calls are TRBV30 and TRBJ1-3; D not certain. The CDR3 has 14 amino acids. Trimming shortened V by 3 bases and J by 0 bases, and 9 bases separated the two germline ends. Germline V gene sequence: CDR1 GTSNPN, CDR2 SVGIG (reference sequence). The CDR3 loop reads CAWSPGYSGNTIYF. DNA for the CDR3: TGTGCCTGGAGCCCCGGGTACTCTGGAAACACCATATATTTT. Drawing the rest from reference TRBV30 and TRBJ1-3, the complete variable domain is SQTIHQWPATLVQPVGSPLSLECTVEGTSNPNLYWYRQAAGRGLQLLFYSVGIGQISSEVPQNLSASRPQDRQFILSSKKLLLSDSGFYLCAWSPGYSGNTIYFGEGSWLTVV.

This clonotype was found many times. The chain combines TRBV7-6 with TRBJ1-3; 9 bases match TRBD1. CDR3 length: 13 residues. V was pared by 9 bases and J by 4 bases, with 4 bases of the junction left unmatched. In germline, CDR1 is SGHVS, CDR2 FNYEAQ. The DNA for the CDR3 is TGTGCCAGTCGACAGGGGGAAGGAAACACCATATATTTT. Translating it yields CASRQGEGNTIYF.

This clonotype was recorded at least ten times. The chain combines TRBV5-1 with TRBJ2-4; TRBD1 might be the D (6 bases). CDR1 and CDR2 (germline): SGHRS, YFSETQ. Trimming took off 0 bases at V and 8 bases at J, with 9 bases between the two ends. The length of the CDR3 is 13 residues. DNA of the CDR3: TGCGCCAGCAGCTTGGCTTCAGGGGACATTCAGTACTTC. It encodes CASSLASGDIQYF.

This clonotype was seen at least ten times. The rearrangement joins TRBV4-3 to TRBJ2-3; D may correspond to TRBD1 or TRBD2 (5 bases each). V lost 1 base to trimming and J lost 4 bases, with 18 bases between them. This CDR3 is 17 amino acids long. Germline V lookup: CDR1 LGHNA, CDR2 YSLEER. CDR3 nucleotide sequence: TGCGCCAGCAGCCAAGGGAGGCGCCAGGGTATCGCAGATACGCAGTATTTT. Encoded protein: CASSQGRRQGIADTQYF.

This clonotype has at least ten counts. V and J are TRBV5-1 and TRBJ1-6; 7 nucleotides align to TRBD1. V shed 4 bases, J shed 4 bases, and the junction held 8 bases outside the gene matches. This CDR3 contains 16 residues. Germline values: CDR1 SGHRS, CDR2 YFSETQ. The CDR3 region is CASSEDRPTYNSPLHF. The CDR3 DNA follows: TGCGCCAGCAGCGAGGACAGGCCGACTTATAATTCACCCCTCCACTTT.

This clonotype occurred many times. The chain employs TRBV12-3 or TRBV12-4 and TRBJ2-5; the match to TRBD1 covers 7 bases. This CDR3 comprises 16 residues. Trimming took 5 bases from V and 3 from J; bases not matched to a gene: 12. CDR3 in amino acids: CASSPPLKGAKETQYF. The CDR3 nucleotides read TGTGCCAGCAGTCCACCACTAAAGGGGGCTAAAGAGACCCAGTACTTC.